This T cell receptor (beta chain) comes out of a study of OX40 agonist ivuxolimab in advanced cancers. Study-wide background: Patients were treated with ivuxolimab, an agonistic anti-OX40 (CD134) antibody. The eligibility criteria allowed prior anti-PD-1, anti-PD-L1 or anti-CTLA-4 therapy, and around 40% had some.

Produced via immunoSEQ multiplex PCR; TCRdb's table is partial and in-frame only. The sample carries tens of thousands of clones, 60% to 80% recorded once. Study findings and constraints: CD8+ T cells (on average) carried more expanded clones than CD4+ T cells. Dosing at 0.1 to 3.0 mg/kg was accompanied by clonal expansion of CD4+ and CD8+ blood T cells by week 6.

The V segment lost 2 bases and the J segment 2 bases; nucleotides outside the gene matches: 2. Germline CDR1 is SGHRS and CDR2 is YFSETQ. The CDR3 has 14 amino acids. Concerning this clone: Its target is not known.

The sequence came from an adult with an advanced solid tumor such as melanoma, head and neck, liver or kidney cancer. V is TRBV5-1 and J is TRBJ2-7; 9 positions match TRBD1. The sample in question was CD4+ or CD8+ T cells sorted from blood, obtained in a trial of the OX40 agonist ivuxolimab. The CDR3 protein is CASSFGDRAYEQYF. The CDR3 DNA follows: TGCGCCAGCAGCTTTGGGGACAGGGCCTACGAGCAGTACTTC.